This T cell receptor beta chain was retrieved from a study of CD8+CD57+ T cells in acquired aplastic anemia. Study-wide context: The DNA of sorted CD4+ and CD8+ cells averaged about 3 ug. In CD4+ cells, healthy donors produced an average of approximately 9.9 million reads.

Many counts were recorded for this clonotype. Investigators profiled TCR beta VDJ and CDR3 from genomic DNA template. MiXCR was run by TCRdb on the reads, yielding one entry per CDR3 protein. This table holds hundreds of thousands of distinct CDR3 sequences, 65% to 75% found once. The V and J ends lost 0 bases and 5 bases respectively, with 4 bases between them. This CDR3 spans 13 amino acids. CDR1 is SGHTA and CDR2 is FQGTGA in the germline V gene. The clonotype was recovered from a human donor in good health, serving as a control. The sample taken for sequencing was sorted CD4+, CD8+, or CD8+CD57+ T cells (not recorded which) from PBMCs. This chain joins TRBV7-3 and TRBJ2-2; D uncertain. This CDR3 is CASSLTDTGELFF. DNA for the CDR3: TGTGCCAGCAGCTTAACGGATACCGGGGAGCTGTTTTTT.